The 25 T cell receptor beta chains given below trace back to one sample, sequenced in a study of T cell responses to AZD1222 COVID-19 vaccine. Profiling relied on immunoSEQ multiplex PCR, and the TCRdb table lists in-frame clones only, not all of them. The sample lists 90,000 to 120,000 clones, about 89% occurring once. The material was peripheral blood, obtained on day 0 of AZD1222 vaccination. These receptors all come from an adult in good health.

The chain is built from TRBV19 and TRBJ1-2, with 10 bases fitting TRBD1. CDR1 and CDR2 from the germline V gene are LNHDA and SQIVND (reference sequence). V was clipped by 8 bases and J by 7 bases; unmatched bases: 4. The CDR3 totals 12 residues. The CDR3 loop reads CASVTGGGGYTF. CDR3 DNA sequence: TGTGCCAGTGTGACAGGGGGCGGTGGCTACACCTTC.

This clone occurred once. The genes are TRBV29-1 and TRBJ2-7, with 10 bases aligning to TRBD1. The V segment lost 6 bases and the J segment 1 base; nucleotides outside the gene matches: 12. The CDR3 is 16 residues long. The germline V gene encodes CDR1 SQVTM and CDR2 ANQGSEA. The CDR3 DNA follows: TGCAGCGTCCAACCCGCTCGGACAGGGGGTTCCTACGAGCAGTACTTC. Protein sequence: CSVQPARTGGSYEQYF.

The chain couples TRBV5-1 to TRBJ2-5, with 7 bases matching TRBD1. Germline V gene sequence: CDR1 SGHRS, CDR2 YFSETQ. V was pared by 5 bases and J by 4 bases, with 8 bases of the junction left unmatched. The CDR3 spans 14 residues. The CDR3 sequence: CASSYQGVGETQYF. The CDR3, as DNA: TGCGCCAGCAGTTATCAGGGGGTCGGAGAGACCCAGTACTTC.

The CDR3 region is CASSSGERRQPQHF. In nucleotides, the CDR3 is TGTGCCAGCAGTTCGGGGGAACGTCGGCAGCCCCAGCATTTT. The gene calls are TRBV6-5 and TRBJ1-5; weak D call: TRBD1 (5 bases). CDR1 and CDR2 from the germline V gene are MNHEY and SVGAGI. The CDR3 covers 14 residues. Trimming took off 4 bases at V and 7 bases at J, with 14 bases between the two ends.

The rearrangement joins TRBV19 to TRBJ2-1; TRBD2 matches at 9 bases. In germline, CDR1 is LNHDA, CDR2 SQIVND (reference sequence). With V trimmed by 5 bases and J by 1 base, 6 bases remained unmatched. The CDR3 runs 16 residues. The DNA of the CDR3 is TGTGCCAGTAGTCGTAGCGGGAGAGGTTCCTACAATGAGCAGTTCTTC. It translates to CASSRSGRGSYNEQFF.

This chain's CDR3 is CARSASPSGGPYEQYF. CDR3 nucleotide sequence: TGTGCCAGAAGCGCCTCACCTAGTGGCGGGCCCTACGAGCAGTACTTC. The rearrangement joins TRBV5-3 to TRBJ2-7; D may be TRBD2 (5 bases). TRBV5-3 is treated as an ORF (open reading frame) with a function not yet certain. V lost 4 bases and J lost 2, with 19 bases in between. The CDR3 extends over 16 amino acids.

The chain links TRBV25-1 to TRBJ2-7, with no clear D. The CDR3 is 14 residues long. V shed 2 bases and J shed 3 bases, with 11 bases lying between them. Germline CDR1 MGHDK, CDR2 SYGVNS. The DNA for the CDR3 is TGTGCCAGCAGTGAACCCTATAGAGGCTACGAGCAGTACTTC. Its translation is CASSEPYRGYEQYF.

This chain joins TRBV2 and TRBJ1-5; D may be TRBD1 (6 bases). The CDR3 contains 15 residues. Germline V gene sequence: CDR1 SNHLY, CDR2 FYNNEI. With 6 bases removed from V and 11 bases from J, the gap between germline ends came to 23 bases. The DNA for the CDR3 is TGTGCCAGCAGGGATAAGACAGGATCCTGGGGGGCCCAGCATTTT. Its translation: CASRDKTGSWGAQHF.

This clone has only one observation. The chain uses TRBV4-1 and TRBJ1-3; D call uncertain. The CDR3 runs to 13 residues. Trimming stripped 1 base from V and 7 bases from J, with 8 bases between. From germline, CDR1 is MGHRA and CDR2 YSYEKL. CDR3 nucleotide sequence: TGCGCCAGCAGCCAAGCCCCCTTTAACACCATATATTTT. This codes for CASSQAPFNTIYF.

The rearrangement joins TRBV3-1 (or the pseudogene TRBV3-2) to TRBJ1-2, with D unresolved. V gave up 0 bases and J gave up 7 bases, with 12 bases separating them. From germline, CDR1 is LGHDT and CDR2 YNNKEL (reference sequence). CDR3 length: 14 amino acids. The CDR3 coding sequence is TGTGCCAGCAGCCAAGAGGAAGTGGTTGCTGGCTACACCTTC. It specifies CASSQEEVVAGYTF.

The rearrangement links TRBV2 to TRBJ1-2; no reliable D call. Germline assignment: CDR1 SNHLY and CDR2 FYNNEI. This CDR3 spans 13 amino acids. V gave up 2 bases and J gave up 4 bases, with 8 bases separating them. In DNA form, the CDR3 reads TGTGCCAGCAGTGAACGGCCGCTCTATGGCTACACCTTC. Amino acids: CASSERPLYGYTF.

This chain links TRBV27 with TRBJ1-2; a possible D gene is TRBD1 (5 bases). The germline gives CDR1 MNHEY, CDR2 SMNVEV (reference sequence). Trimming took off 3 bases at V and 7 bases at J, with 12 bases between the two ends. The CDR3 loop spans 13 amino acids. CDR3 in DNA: TGTGCCAGCAGTTTGAGGGGCGCTTTTGGCTACACCTTC. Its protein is CASSLRGAFGYTF.

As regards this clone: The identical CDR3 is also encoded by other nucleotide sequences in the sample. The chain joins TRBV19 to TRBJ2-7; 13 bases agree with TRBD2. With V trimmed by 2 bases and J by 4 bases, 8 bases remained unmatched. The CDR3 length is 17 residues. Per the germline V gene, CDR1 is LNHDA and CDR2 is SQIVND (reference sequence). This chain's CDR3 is CASSIRTSGSEGYEQYF. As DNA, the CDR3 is TGTGCCAGTAGTATAAGGACTAGCGGGAGCGAGGGATACGAGCAGTACTTC.

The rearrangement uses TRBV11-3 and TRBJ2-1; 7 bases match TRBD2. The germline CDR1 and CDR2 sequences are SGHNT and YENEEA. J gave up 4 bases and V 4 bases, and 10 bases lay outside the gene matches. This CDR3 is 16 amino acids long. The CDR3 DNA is TGTGCCAGCAGCTCCTGGGGTGGGGGAGGGTACAATGAGCAGTTCTTC. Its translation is CASSSWGGGGYNEQFF. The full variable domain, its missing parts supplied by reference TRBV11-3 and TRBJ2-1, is EAGVVQSPRYKIIEKKQPVAFWCNPISGHNTLYWYLQNLGQGPELLIRYENEEAVDDSQLPKDRFSAERLKGVDSTLKIQPAELGDSAVYLCASSSWGGGGYNEQFFGPGTRLTVL.

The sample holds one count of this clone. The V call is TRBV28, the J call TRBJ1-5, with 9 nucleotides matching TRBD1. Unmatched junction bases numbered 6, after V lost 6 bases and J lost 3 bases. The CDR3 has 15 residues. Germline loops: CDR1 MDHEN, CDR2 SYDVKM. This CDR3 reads CASRPGQGFNQPQHF. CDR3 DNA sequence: TGTGCCAGCAGACCGGGACAGGGTTTCAATCAGCCCCAGCATTTT. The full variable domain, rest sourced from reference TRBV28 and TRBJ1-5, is DVKVTQSSRYLVKRTGEKVFLECVQDMDHENMFWYRQDPGLGLRLIYFSYDVKMKEKGDIPEGYSVSREKKERFSLILESASTNQTSMYLCASRPGQGFNQPQHFGDGTRLSIL.

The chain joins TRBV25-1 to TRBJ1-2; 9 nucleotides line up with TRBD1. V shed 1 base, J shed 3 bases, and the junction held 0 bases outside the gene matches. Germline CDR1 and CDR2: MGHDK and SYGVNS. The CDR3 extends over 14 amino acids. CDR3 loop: CASSEWDRDYGYTF. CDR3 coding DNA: TGTGCCAGCAGTGAATGGGACAGGGACTATGGCTACACCTTC.

Written as DNA, the CDR3 is TGTGCCAGCAGCTTGTTAGCGGGAGGTCTCAATGAGCAGTTCTTC. Translation gives CASSLLAGGLNEQFF. V usage is TRBV11-2 and J usage is TRBJ2-1; 10 positions agree with TRBD2. CDR1 and CDR2 from the germline V gene are SGHAT and FQNNGV. The junction had 5 bases not matched to a gene; V was cut back by 3 bases and J by 6 bases. The CDR3 sequence is 15 residues long.

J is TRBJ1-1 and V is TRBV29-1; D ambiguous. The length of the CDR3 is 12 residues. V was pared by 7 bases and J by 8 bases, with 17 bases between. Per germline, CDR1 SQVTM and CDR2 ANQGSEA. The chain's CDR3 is CSGRRAGQEAFF. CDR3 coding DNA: TGCAGCGGGCGGCGGGCCGGTCAGGAAGCTTTCTTT.

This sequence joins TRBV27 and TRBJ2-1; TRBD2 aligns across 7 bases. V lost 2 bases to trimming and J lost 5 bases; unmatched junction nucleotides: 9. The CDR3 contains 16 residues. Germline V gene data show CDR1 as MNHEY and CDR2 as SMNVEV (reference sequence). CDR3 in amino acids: CASSLMAGAAHNEQFF. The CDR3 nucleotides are TGTGCCAGCAGTTTAATGGCGGGAGCGGCCCACAATGAGCAGTTCTTC.

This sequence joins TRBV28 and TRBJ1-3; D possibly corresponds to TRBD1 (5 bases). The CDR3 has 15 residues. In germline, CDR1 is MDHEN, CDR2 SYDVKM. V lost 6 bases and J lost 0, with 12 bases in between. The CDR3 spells CASRVQGLSGNTIYF. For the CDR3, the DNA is TGTGCCAGCAGGGTCCAGGGCCTCTCTGGAAACACCATATATTTT.

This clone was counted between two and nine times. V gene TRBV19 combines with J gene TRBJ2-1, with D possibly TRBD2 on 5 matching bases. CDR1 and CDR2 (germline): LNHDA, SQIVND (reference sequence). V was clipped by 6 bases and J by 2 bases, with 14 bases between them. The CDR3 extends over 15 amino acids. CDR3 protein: CASRPTSGTYNEQFF. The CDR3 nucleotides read TGTGCCAGTAGGCCCACCAGCGGAACCTACAATGAGCAGTTCTTC.

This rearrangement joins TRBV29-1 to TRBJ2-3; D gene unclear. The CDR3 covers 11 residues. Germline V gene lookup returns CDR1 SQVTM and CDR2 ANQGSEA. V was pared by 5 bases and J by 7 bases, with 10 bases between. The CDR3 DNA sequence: TGCAGCGTTAACTCCTGGAATACGCAGTATTTT. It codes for CSVNSWNTQYF.

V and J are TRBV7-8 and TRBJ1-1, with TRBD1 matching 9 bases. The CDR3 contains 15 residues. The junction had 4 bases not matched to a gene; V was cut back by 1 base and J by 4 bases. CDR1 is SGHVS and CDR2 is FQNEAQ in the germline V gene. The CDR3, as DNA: TGTGCCAGCAGCTTAGTGACAGGGGGATTCACTGAAGCTTTCTTT. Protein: CASSLVTGGFTEAFF.

CDR3 DNA: TGTGCCAGCTCACCGATGGGGAAGACTGAAGCTTTCTTT. Amino acids: CASSPMGKTEAFF. V gene TRBV18 combines with J gene TRBJ1-1; D call uncertain. This CDR3 has 13 residues. CDR1 is KGHSH, CDR2 LQKENI, per germline. The V end lost 3 bases, the J end lost 5 bases, and 10 bases lay between the germline ends.

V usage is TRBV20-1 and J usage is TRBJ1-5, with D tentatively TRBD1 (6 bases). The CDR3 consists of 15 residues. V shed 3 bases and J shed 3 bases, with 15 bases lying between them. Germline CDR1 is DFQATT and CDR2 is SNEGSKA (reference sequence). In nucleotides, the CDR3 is TGCAGTGCTAGTGACTTTGGACAGCCCAATCAGCCCCAGCATTTT. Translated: CSASDFGQPNQPQHF.